The entry below describes one TCR beta chain. The V gene's germline CDR1 is KGHSH and CDR2 LQKENI. This CDR3 has 15 residues. The junction had 5 bases not matched to a gene; V was cut back by 3 bases and J by 3 bases. Sequencing used immunoSEQ multiplex PCR; TCRdb keeps in-frame clones, though not all of them. This sample has 90,000 or so clones, with 70% to 90% found just once. This sample was included in a study of glioma-infiltrating T cells after dendritic cell vaccination. The sequenced sample was blood, obtained before dendritic cell vaccination. This receptor was taken from a human donor with glioblastoma. The chain carries TRBV18 and TRBJ1-1, with 9 bases lining up with TRBD1. The DNA of the CDR3 is TGTGCCAGCTCACCGGTAGACAGGGGGTACACTGAAGCTTTCTTT. Amino acids: CASSPVDRGYTEAFF.